The 8 T cell receptor beta chains reported below all come from one sample, sequenced in a study of blood T cells in healthy people across ages. Primed by a sample-barcoded 5' primer and a J-beta primer mix, a second PCR proceeded for roughly 7 to 11 cycles. TCRdb re-called the 5' RACE reads through MiXCR, storing one row per CDR3 protein. The table has over a million distinct CDR3 sequences, roughly 43% seen once. What was sequenced was blood. These TCRs come from a woman aged 18-35 years in good health.

V usage is TRBV20-1 and J usage is TRBJ2-6, with D perhaps given as TRBD1 or TRBD2 (6 bases each). CDR1 DFQATT and CDR2 SNEGSKA come from the germline V gene (reference sequence). CDR3 size: 13 residues. The CDR3 DNA follows: TGCACCGCTCGGGGGCCCGGGGCCAACGTCCTGACTTTC. It yields the protein CTARGPGANVLTF.

This clonotype was recorded a few times. The V gene is TRBV6-6, the J gene TRBJ1-5; weak D call: TRBD1 (6 bases). Germline loops: CDR1 MNHNY, CDR2 SVGAGI (reference sequence). The CDR3 runs to 16 residues. V was cut by 2 bases and J by 7 bases, with 18 bases left in between. CDR3 in DNA: TGTGCCAGCAGTTACCCTCCGGGGGCGCGGGAGCAGCCCCAGCATTTT. Translated: CASSYPPGAREQPQHF.

This chain joins TRBV29-1 and TRBJ1-2; maybe TRBD1 (5 bases). V was clipped by 6 bases and J by 4 bases, with 21 bases between them. This CDR3 has 15 residues. Per the germline V gene, CDR1 is SQVTM and CDR2 is ANQGSEA. The CDR3 nucleotides read TGCAGCGTGGAGGGGACCGACCCTATGGGCTATGGCTACACCTTC. Protein sequence: CSVEGTDPMGYGYTF.

This clonotype was picked up a small number of times. The chain carries TRBV10-3 and TRBJ2-7; D possibly corresponds to TRBD1 (6 bases). Germline V gene lookup returns CDR1 ENHRY and CDR2 SYGVKD. V shed 7 bases and J shed 5 bases, with 12 bases lying between them. This CDR3 spans 12 amino acids. The CDR3 loop is CAIKQGVDEQYF. The DNA of the CDR3 is TGTGCCATCAAACAGGGAGTTGACGAGCAGTACTTC.

The CDR3 spells CSARVRTGNYGYTF. The CDR3 DNA reads TGCAGTGCTAGAGTCCGGACAGGGAACTATGGCTACACCTTC. The chain combines TRBV20-1 with TRBJ1-2, with TRBD1 matching 8 bases. There are 14 residues in the CDR3. V lost 1 base and J lost 2; bases outside the gene matches: 3. The germline V gene encodes CDR1 DFQATT and CDR2 SNEGSKA (reference sequence).

This clonotype was seen only a few times. V usage is TRBV7-8 and J usage is TRBJ1-2, with TRBD1 identical over 8 bases. The CDR3 totals 14 residues. Germline trimming cut 5 bases from V and 8 bases from J; bases unmatched to any gene: 10. The V gene's germline CDR1 is SGHVS and CDR2 FQNEAQ. CDR3 sequence (DNA): TGTGCCAGCAGCGATCCCCGGACAGGGCAAGGCTACACCTTC. Its protein product is CASSDPRTGQGYTF.

This clonotype was seen a few times. The chain combines TRBV6-1 with TRBJ1-5; 7 bases align to TRBD1. The CDR3 runs 11 residues. CDR1 and CDR2 (germline): MNHNS, SASEGT. The junction had 2 bases not matched to a gene; V was cut back by 8 bases and J by 7 bases. CDR3 nucleotides: TGTGCCAGCCACAGGGGCCAGCCCCAGCATTTT. The encoded protein is CASHRGQPQHF.

The sample holds a few counts of this clonotype. V is TRBV7-2 and J is TRBJ1-5; 7 nucleotides line up with TRBD1. In germline, CDR1 is SGHTA, CDR2 FQGNSA. Losses at the gene ends were 2 bases for V and 3 bases for J; bases not matched to a gene: 7. CDR3 length: 16 amino acids. The chain's CDR3 is CASSLFAGGFNQPQHF. DNA of the CDR3: TGTGCCAGCAGCTTATTTGCAGGGGGTTTCAATCAGCCCCAGCATTTT.